A selection of T cell receptor beta chains follows, all from one sample in a study of early T cells in non-severe SARS-CoV-2 infection. TCRdb passed the 5' RACE reads through MiXCR, listing each CDR3 protein once. The sample contains 50,000 to 60,000 distinct CDR3 sequences, 11% of which appear only once. The sequencing input was whole blood. These receptors were collected from an adult who was a healthcare worker with PCR-confirmed SARS-CoV-2 infection or an uninfected control (not recorded which). Both conserved end residues are trimmed from each CDR3. For some rows the clone size is stated as once, few or many, or as a class when expanded; others skip it.

V: TRBV7-9
size: many
J: TRBJ2-3
CDR3: ASSGGAGGPRFGDTQY

V: TRBV5-4
size: few
J: TRBJ1-2
CDR3: ASSPLGQLGGYT

V: TRBV7-2
size: few
J: TRBJ2-3
CDR3: ASSLYGVRTDTQY

V: TRBV7-8
size: many
J: TRBJ2-1
CDR3: ASSFLGSGDNEQF

V: TRBV20-1
size: NA
J: TRBJ2-2
CDR3: SARSTGEPF

V: TRBV7-9
size: many
J: TRBJ1-5
CDR3: ASSLKLYSNQPQH

V: TRBV6-1
size: many
J: TRBJ2-5
CDR3: ASSRDRVETQY

V: TRBV13
size: NA
J: TRBJ2-3
CDR3: ASSFGRALTDTQY

V: TRBV4-1
size: many
J: TRBJ2-3
CDR3: ASSQYSGGTTRTDTQY

V: TRBV7-9
size: many
J: TRBJ2-2
CDR3: ASSYPSGTGDTGELF

V: TRBV20-1
size: few
J: TRBJ2-2
CDR3: SANGFGLRENTGELF

V: TRBV9
size: many
J: TRBJ2-1
CDR3: ASSDGTSGSRYNEQF

V: TRBV7-9
size: few
J: TRBJ2-6
CDR3: ASSFYSLSSGANVLT

V: TRBV27
size: few
J: TRBJ2-5
CDR3: ASSRADGYQETQY

V: TRBV12-3/TRBV12-4
size: few
J: TRBJ1-4
CDR3: ASSFDRAGEKLF

V: TRBV20-1
size: many
J: TRBJ2-7
CDR3: SARDDKEEQY

V: TRBV6-6
size: many
J: TRBJ2-7
CDR3: ASSSRGSPESTHEQY

V: TRBV3-1
size: many
J: TRBJ1-4
CDR3: ASSRRQGGEKLF

V: TRBV20-1
size: many
J: TRBJ2-1
CDR3: SAPPSGTVVHEQF

V: TRBV7-2
size: few
J: TRBJ2-1
CDR3: ASSLSPADNEQF

V: TRBV28
size: few
J: TRBJ1-2
CDR3: ASSRTSGGVYGYT

V: TRBV4-1
size: few
J: TRBJ2-1
CDR3: ASSQESGGLPFFNEQF

V: TRBV28
size: NA
J: TRBJ1-2
CDR3: ASSFGFYGYT

V: TRBV12-3/TRBV12-4
size: NA
J: TRBJ2-5
CDR3: ASSLSGERWETQY

V: TRBV18
size: many
J: TRBJ1-1
CDR3: ASSPDRGDTEAF

V: TRBV29-1
size: NA
J: TRBJ2-6
CDR3: SVSGVSGANVLT

V: TRBV12-3/TRBV12-4
size: many
J: TRBJ1-5
CDR3: ASSLRQGLGQPQH

V: TRBV5-4
size: many
J: TRBJ2-1
CDR3: ASSLGGRGGGEHNEQF

V: TRBV19
size: many
J: TRBJ2-5
CDR3: ANLTYPPPACYEETQY

V: TRBV7-6
size: many
J: TRBJ2-2
CDR3: ASRPRWNTGELF

V: TRBV9
size: few
J: TRBJ2-4
CDR3: ASTKEGMAKNIQY

V: TRBV4-2
size: many
J: TRBJ2-5
CDR3: ASSQASGVQETQY

V: TRBV7-8
size: few
J: TRBJ2-3
CDR3: ASSRGPRGRDTQY

V: TRBV6-6
size: NA
J: TRBJ2-5
CDR3: ASSLRDRPWETQY

V: TRBV12-3/TRBV12-4
size: few
J: TRBJ1-1
CDR3: ASSKRGGGNTEAF

V: TRBV4-2
size: many
J: TRBJ1-1
CDR3: ASSQDPNTEAF

V: TRBV3-1
size: many
J: TRBJ2-5
CDR3: ASSQATSPRETQY

V: TRBV5-1
size: few
J: TRBJ2-2
CDR3: ASSPDRGIGELF

V: TRBV5-1
size: NA
J: TRBJ2-1
CDR3: ASSTPLSQYPRGGEQF

V: TRBV7-2
size: few
J: TRBJ2-2
CDR3: ASSWGQTGELF

V: TRBV7-6
size: once
J: TRBJ2-3
CDR3: ASSLESSTDTQY

V: TRBV7-8
size: many
J: TRBJ2-1
CDR3: ASSLGPGGTSGSYEQF

V: TRBV7-2
size: few
J: TRBJ1-2
CDR3: ASSLNVYGYT

V: TRBV18
size: NA
J: TRBJ2-6
CDR3: ASSRDRPSGANVLT

V: TRBV27
size: NA
J: TRBJ2-5
CDR3: ARTGTDGYQETQY

V: TRBV6-5
size: few
J: TRBJ1-6
CDR3: ASSYRTGVGSPLH

V: TRBV27
size: NA
J: TRBJ2-7
CDR3: ASSLGAGVKQY

V: TRBV29-1
size: NA
J: TRBJ2-7
CDR3: SVVQDIYEQY

V: TRBV20-1
size: few
J: TRBJ1-6
CDR3: SAGGGQGNSPLH

V: TRBV6-2/TRBV6-3
size: NA
J: TRBJ2-1
CDR3: ASSRMTGLLHNEQF

V: TRBV20-1
size: many
J: TRBJ2-5
CDR3: SVGKGMPDQETQY

V: TRBV5-4
size: NA
J: TRBJ2-1
CDR3: ASSPGPHGNEQF

V: TRBV15
size: NA
J: TRBJ1-5
CDR3: ATSRGSGRAGQPQH

V: TRBV7-2
size: many
J: TRBJ2-1
CDR3: ASSLVPRLAGGVGRDEQF

V: TRBV18
size: many
J: TRBJ2-5
CDR3: ASSPGLAGRQETQY

V: TRBV6-5
size: many
J: TRBJ2-6
CDR3: ASSRTEGGANVLT

V: TRBV6-6
size: many
J: TRBJ1-3
CDR3: ASSYNRDSASYSGNTIY

V: TRBV28
size: NA
J: TRBJ1-5
CDR3: ASSPFTDGGWQH

V: TRBV19
size: few
J: TRBJ2-6
CDR3: ARDGRSGANVLT